The 23 T cell receptor beta chains below come from one sample, sequenced in a study of blood T cell repertoires in COVID-19. This table comes from immunoSEQ multiplex PCR, and its TCRdb copy is limited to in-frame clones, with some not included. The data hold some 99,000 clones, with roughly 80% observed a single time. Specimen: peripheral blood. These receptor sequences come from a human donor in a cohort sampled during active or convalescent COVID-19.

This sequence joins TRBV3-1 (or the pseudogene TRBV3-2) and TRBJ2-1; 9 bases align to TRBD2. Per the germline V gene, CDR1 is LGHDT and CDR2 is YNNKEL (reference sequence). The CDR3 is made up of 15 amino acids. V shed 2 bases and J 7 bases; nucleotides not matched to a gene: 6. The CDR3 sequence: CASSQLAGILNEQFF. CDR3 nucleotide sequence: TGTGCCAGCAGCCAACTAGCGGGGATTTTGAATGAGCAGTTCTTC.

This clone was seen once. The rearrangement uses TRBV9 and TRBJ2-3, with 9 bases lining up with TRBD2. Germline assignment: CDR1 SGDLS and CDR2 YYNGEE. The CDR3 is 14 residues long. Trimming took 0 bases from V and 12 from J; bases not matched to a gene: 8. The CDR3 DNA reads TGTGCCAGCAGCGTAGGTGTTAGCGGGAGACTACAGTATTTT. Its protein product is CASSVGVSGRLQYF.

The rearrangement uses TRBV11-2 and TRBJ2-7; D remains ambiguous. Germline V lookup: CDR1 SGHAT, CDR2 FQNNGV. The CDR3 runs to 14 residues. V was pared by 0 bases and J by 7 bases, with 13 bases between. The CDR3 DNA reads as TGTGCCAGCAGCTTAGAATGGGCCCCCGTGGAGCAGTACTTC. Its translation: CASSLEWAPVEQYF.

The V and J genes are TRBV5-3 and TRBJ1-5; 10 nucleotides align to TRBD1. TRBV5-3 is noted as an ORF with a role that remains uncertain. The CDR3 totals 17 residues. The J segment lost 6 bases and the V segment lost 10 bases, leaving 19 bases of the junction unmatched. CDR3 sequence (DNA): TGTGCCCGATATTCGGGACAGGGGAATTTCGTGGGTCAGCCCCAGCATTTT. It yields the protein CARYSGQGNFVGQPQHF.

This clone was picked up one time. One end of the junction does not line up with germline, which may come from a read error. The chain recombines TRBV5-4 with TRBJ1-2, with D hard to call. The V gene's germline CDR1 is SGHNT and CDR2 YYREEE (reference sequence). The CDR3 is 11 amino acids. CDR3 nucleotide sequence: TGTGCCAGCAGCTATAACCGGGTTGAGGTCTTC. Its translation is CASSYNRVEVF.

This chain connects TRBV7-2 to TRBJ2-7; tentative D call: TRBD2 (7 bases). Trimming removed 2 bases from V and 4 bases from J, with 15 bases in between. Germline CDR1 reads SGHTA; CDR2 reads FQGNSA. This CDR3 contains 15 residues. The CDR3 protein is CASSLQPRGGYEQYF. DNA of the CDR3: TGTGCCAGCAGCTTACAACCCAGGGGAGGGTACGAGCAGTACTTC.

This clone was counted once. J is TRBJ2-7 and V is TRBV7-3; D might be TRBD2 (6 bases). This CDR3 has 15 amino acids. Germline assignment: CDR1 SGHTA and CDR2 FQGTGA. Trimming removed 0 bases at V and 0 bases at J, with 9 bases between. CDR3 protein: CASSLTAGSSYEQYF. As DNA, the CDR3 is TGTGCCAGCAGCTTAACGGCGGGAAGCTCCTACGAGCAGTACTTC.

V gene TRBV7-2 combines with J gene TRBJ2-1, with 12 nucleotides matching TRBD2. V shed 2 bases, J shed 7 bases, and the junction held 3 bases outside the gene matches. In germline, CDR1 is SGHTA, CDR2 FQGNSA. This CDR3 has 15 residues. CDR3 DNA sequence: TGTGCCAGCAGCTTATCTAGCGGGAGGGTGAATGAGCAGTTCTTC. Translating gives CASSLSSGRVNEQFF.

The rearrangement uses TRBV4-1 and TRBJ2-1, with D possibly matching TRBD2 (6 bases). The CDR3 covers 17 residues. Germline CDR1 and CDR2: MGHRA and YSYEKL. Trimming removed 4 bases at V and 0 bases at J, with 16 bases between. CDR3 DNA: TGCGCCAGCAGCCCAGGCGGGACGGGGAGCTCCTACAATGAGCAGTTCTTC. It encodes CASSPGGTGSSYNEQFF.

CDR3 DNA: TGTGCCAGCAGTTGGTCGGTATACGCTGCGGGGGGAAGCACAGATACGCAGTATTTT. Amino acids: CASSWSVYAAGGSTDTQYF. The chain links TRBV27 to TRBJ2-3; 8 nucleotides agree with TRBD2. The CDR3 is made up of 19 amino acids. With 4 bases clipped from V and 0 bases from J, the junction kept 15 bases outside the gene matches. The germline V gene encodes CDR1 MNHEY and CDR2 SMNVEV (reference sequence).

The V call is TRBV3-1 (or the pseudogene TRBV3-2), the J call TRBJ2-1, with 8 bases matching TRBD1. CDR3 length: 17 residues. The ends lost 2 bases at V and 3 bases at J; junction bases unmatched: 9. CDR1 is LGHDT, CDR2 YNNKEL, per germline (reference sequence). CDR3 sequence reads: CASSQTLGGQGYNEQFF. In nucleotides, the CDR3 is TGTGCCAGCAGCCAAACCCTCGGTGGACAGGGCTACAATGAGCAGTTCTTC.

This chain joins TRBV5-1 and TRBJ2-7; D may be TRBD2 (6 bases). CDR3 length equals 14 residues. CDR1 is SGHRS, CDR2 YFSETQ, per germline. V shed 1 base and J shed 4 bases, with 12 bases lying between them. For the CDR3, the DNA is TGCGCCAGCAGCTTGTATGGTAGCGGATACGAGCAGTACTTC. Translating gives CASSLYGSGYEQYF.

The J gene is TRBJ2-2, the V gene TRBV7-2; D is ambiguous. CDR3 length equals 15 residues. Germline-derived CDR1 and CDR2 are SGHTA and FQGNSA. V was clipped by 5 bases and J by 7 bases, with 17 bases between them. The CDR3 region is CASSLWAQFSGELFF. The DNA of the CDR3 is TGTGCCAGCAGCCTATGGGCCCAGTTTAGCGGGGAGCTGTTTTTT.

The chain is built from TRBV6-5 and TRBJ1-2; TRBD1 matches 9 bases. Per germline, CDR1 MNHEY and CDR2 SVGAGI. CDR3 length equals 14 residues. The junction had 5 bases not matched to a gene; V was cut back by 6 bases and J by 3 bases. The CDR3 coding sequence is TGTGCCAGCAGGCTACAGGGGGCCCACTATGGCTACACCTTC. It codes for CASRLQGAHYGYTF.

The chain carries TRBV27 and TRBJ1-1; D gene ambiguous. Between the trimmed V and J ends, which lost 4 bases and 5 bases, there was a span of 11 bases. CDR1 is MNHEY, CDR2 SMNVEV, per germline (reference sequence). This CDR3 contains 13 residues. The chain's CDR3 is CASSSPSRTEAFF. CDR3 DNA: TGTGCCAGCAGTTCACCCTCCCGGACTGAAGCTTTCTTT.

A note on this clone: Additional DNA sequences in this sample encode the identical CDR3. This rearrangement joins TRBV7-2 to TRBJ2-5, with 13 bases matching TRBD2. Germline V gene data show CDR1 as SGHTA and CDR2 as FQGNSA. V was pared by 1 base and J by 1 base, with 0 bases of the junction left unmatched. The CDR3 loop spans 16 amino acids. The CDR3 protein is CASSLGTSGGQETQYF. CDR3 bases: TGTGCCAGCAGCTTAGGGACTAGCGGGGGCCAAGAGACCCAGTACTTC.

The rearrangement joins TRBV19 to TRBJ1-2; the D gene is possibly TRBD1 (6 bases). This CDR3 has 14 residues. Germline CDR1 LNHDA, CDR2 SQIVND (reference sequence). With 3 bases removed from V and 7 bases from J, the gap between germline ends came to 15 bases. Written as DNA, the CDR3 is TGTGCCAGTAGTATCCCAGGGGTATTTGGTGGCTACACCTTC. It specifies CASSIPGVFGGYTF.

The chain is built from TRBV30 and TRBJ2-3; weak D call: TRBD2 (7 bases). Germline CDR1 reads GTSNPN; CDR2 reads SVGIG (reference sequence). CDR3 length: 14 amino acids. V was shortened by 5 bases and J by 4 bases, with 16 bases between the two germline ends. DNA of the CDR3: TGTGCCTGGGGGGTTAGGGGGAGGGCAGATACGCAGTATTTT. Translation: CAWGVRGRADTQYF.

J is TRBJ1-5 and V is TRBV7-2; tentatively, D is TRBD1 (5 bases). Germline values: CDR1 SGHTA, CDR2 FQGNSA. V lost 5 bases, J lost 4 bases, and 15 bases lay in between. This CDR3 is built from 15 residues. The CDR3 DNA follows: TGTGCCAGCAGCCCACCCCCCCGGGGGAATCAGCCCCAGCATTTT. It specifies CASSPPPRGNQPQHF.

This rearrangement joins TRBV29-1 to TRBJ1-1; D is ambiguous. The CDR3 totals 13 residues. V lost 0 bases and J 5 bases, leaving 10 bases between the germline ends. CDR1 SQVTM and CDR2 ANQGSEA come from the germline V gene. In DNA, the CDR3 is TGCAGCGTTGAAGATGCGCCGGGGACTGAAGCTTTCTTT. This translates into CSVEDAPGTEAFF.

In its sample, this clone was seen once. The V and J genes are TRBV29-1 and TRBJ2-3; 8 nucleotides match TRBD1. The trim removed 5 bases at V and 0 bases at J, leaving 1 base unmatched. The CDR3 length is 13 residues. Per germline, CDR1 SQVTM and CDR2 ANQGSEA. The CDR3 DNA is TGCAGCGTTTCAGGGGGCAGCACAGATACGCAGTATTTT. Translating it yields CSVSGGSTDTQYF.

In nucleotides, the CDR3 is TGTGCCAGCAGTTTGGGGACAGCACGCACAGATACGCAGTATTTT. Amino acids: CASSLGTARTDTQYF. The chain joins TRBV27 to TRBJ2-3; 7 nucleotides line up with TRBD1. The CDR3 is 15 residues long. From germline, CDR1 is MNHEY and CDR2 SMNVEV (reference sequence). The junction had 4 bases not matched to a gene; V was cut back by 3 bases and J by 1 base.

V is TRBV19 and J is TRBJ2-2, with D unresolved. Germline loops: CDR1 LNHDA, CDR2 SQIVND (reference sequence). V lost 1 base, J lost 4 bases, and 7 bases lay in between. The CDR3 has 14 residues. The CDR3 loop is CASSIVRSTGELFF. The CDR3 bases are TGTGCCAGTAGTATAGTTAGAAGCACCGGGGAGCTGTTTTTT. The entire variable domain, with the rest obtained from reference TRBV19 and TRBJ2-2, is as follows: DGGITQSPKYLFRKEGQNVTLSCEQNLNHDAMYWYRQDPGQGLRLIYYSQIVNDFQKGDIAEGYSVSREKKESFPLTVTSAQKNPTAFYLCASSIVRSTGELFFGEGSRLTVL.